This is a list of T cell receptor beta chains from one sample in a study of beta chain features in type 1 diabetes. The repertoire was sequenced with immunoSEQ multiplex PCR; TCRdb's copy has only in-frame clones and lacks some. Among 200,000 to 250,000 clones listed, 7.5% to 10% were seen once. The sample comprised naive CD4+ T cells from blood. The receptors originated from a woman between 18 and 29 years old in good health. Each CDR3 is given with its conserved first and last residue. A D gene is named only where the DNA matches it firmly. The size field is filled for only some rows; it gives once, few, many or a size class.

j_call	d_call	clone_size	v_call	cdr3_aa	cdr3_nt
TRBJ2-6	TRBD2	few	TRBV7-9	CASSGGWGGSNDGANVLTF	TGTGCCAGCAGTGGAGGATGGGGAGGGTCGAATGATGGGGCCAACGTCCTGACTTTC
TRBJ1-1	TRBD1	few	TRBV7-3	CASSRDRGNTEAFF	TGTGCCAGCAGCAGGGACAGGGGGAACACTGAAGCTTTCTTT
TRBJ2-3	.	many	TRBV14	CASSQEDRIADTQYF	TGTGCCAGCAGCCAAGAAGACAGGATTGCAGATACGCAGTATTTT
TRBJ1-5	.	.	TRBV4-1	CASSPRASNQPQHF	TGCGCCAGCAGCCCCCGCGCTAGCAACCAGCCCCAGCATTTT
TRBJ2-1	.	.	TRBV4-1	CASSQFDRLTYNEQFF	TGCGCCAGCAGCCAATTTGACAGGCTGACCTACAATGAGCAGTTCTTC
TRBJ2-7	.	many	TRBV7-2	CASSQTSFYEQYF	TGTGCCAGCAGCCAAACTAGTTTCTACGAGCAGTACTTC
TRBJ2-7	.	few	TRBV15	CATSSIPTNTGNEQYF	TGTGCCACCAGCAGTATACCCACTAACACGGGGAACGAGCAGTACTTC
TRBJ1-2	TRBD1	few	TRBV6-1	CASRETGAYGYTF	TGTGCCAGCAGGGAAACAGGGGCCTATGGCTACACCTTC
TRBJ2-1	.	.	TRBV6-4	CASSVAISSYNEQFF	TGTGCCAGCAGTGTAGCGATCAGCTCCTACAATGAGCAGTTCTTC
TRBJ1-4	.	.	TRBV5-4	CASSLGGNTNEKLFF	TGTGCCAGCAGCTTGGGAGGGAACACTAATGAAAAACTGTTTTTT
TRBJ1-5	.	.	TRBV30	CAWSRGHTSPEYYGQPQHF	TGTGCCTGGAGCCGGGGACATACCTCTCCCGAGTATTATGGTCAGCCCCAGCATTTT
TRBJ2-3	TRBD1	few	TRBV5-4	CASSDGTGQTDTQYF	TGTGCCAGCAGCGATGGGACAGGGCAAACAGATACGCAGTATTTT
TRBJ2-7	.	few	TRBV9	CASSVHRVPYEQYF	TGTGCCAGCAGCGTGCACAGGGTCCCCTACGAGCAGTACTTC
TRBJ2-7	TRBD2	.	TRBV5-1	CASSEARAGTNPYEQYF	TGCGCCAGCAGCGAAGCCCGGGCCGGGACTAACCCGTACGAGCAGTACTTC
TRBJ2-7	TRBD1	few	TRBV7-6	CASSLRTGPYEQYF	TGTGCCAGCAGCCTGAGGACAGGGCCCTACGAGCAGTACTTC
TRBJ1-6	.	.	TRBV30	CAWSLERNSPLHF	TGTGCCTGGAGTTTAGAGCGGAATTCACCCCTCCACTTT
TRBJ2-2	TRBD1	.	TRBV5-1	CASSLSRQGAGGELFF	TGCGCCAGCAGCTTGTCGAGACAGGGTGCTGGCGGGGAGCTGTTTTTT
TRBJ2-1	TRBD2	.	TRBV5-1	CASRGLAVNEQFF	TGCGCCAGCAGAGGACTAGCGGTTAATGAGCAGTTCTTC
TRBJ2-1	TRBD2	.	TRBV29-1	CSVPLAGGSPYNEQFF	TGCAGCGTCCCCCTAGCGGGGGGCTCCCCCTACAATGAGCAGTTCTTC
TRBJ1-6	TRBD1	.	TRBV19	CASSHRTGGNNSPLHF	TGTGCCAGTAGTCATCGGACAGGGGGCAATAATTCACCCCTCCACTTT
TRBJ2-1	TRBD1	.	TRBV19	CASSTWPGGRNEQFF	TGTGCCAGTAGTACCTGGCCAGGGGGCAGGAATGAGCAGTTCTTC
TRBJ1-1	TRBD1	.	TRBV5-4	CASSFGQGAGTEAFF	TGTGCCAGCAGTTTCGGACAGGGGGCTGGCACTGAAGCTTTCTTT
TRBJ2-3	.	.	TRBV18	CASSPLGPSTDTQYF	TGTGCCAGCTCACCACTTGGGCCCTCGACAGATACGCAGTATTTT
TRBJ2-3	.	.	TRBV30	CAWSAPSDTQYF	TGTGCCTGGAGTGCCCCTTCAGATACGCAGTATTTT
TRBJ2-5	TRBD2	.	TRBV25-1	CASSGGAEETQYF	TGTGCCAGTAGCGGGGGGGCGGAAGAGACCCAGTACTTC
TRBJ2-3	.	.	TRBV11-2	CASSLVSLDTQYF	TGTGCCAGCAGCTTAGTGTCCCTAGATACGCAGTATTTT
TRBJ2-1	TRBD1	.	TRBV9	CASSARTGGPDVFDEQFF	TGTGCCAGCAGCGCGCGAACAGGGGGCCCGGACGTGTTTGATGAGCAGTTCTTC
TRBJ1-2	TRBD1	.	TRBV14	CASSRGTGNGYTF	TGTGCCAGCAGCCGCGGGACAGGGAATGGCTACACCTTC
TRBJ1-1	.	.	TRBV6-5	CASSYSRRGVTEAFF	TGTGCCAGCAGTTACTCGAGGCGGGGAGTCACTGAAGCTTTCTTT
TRBJ2-7	.	.	TRBV5-1	CASREAGSYEQYF	TGCGCCAGCAGAGAGGCCGGATCCTACGAGCAGTACTTC
TRBJ2-7	.	.	TRBV19	CASSMRESYEQYF	TGTGCCAGTAGTATGCGGGAATCCTACGAGCAGTACTTC
TRBJ1-5	TRBD1	few	TRBV6-6	CASRGTGNQPQHF	TGTGCCAGCAGAGGGACAGGGAATCAGCCCCAGCATTTT
TRBJ2-1	.	many	TRBV19	CASRNRLVVENEQFF	TGTGCCAGTAGAAACAGACTAGTAGTTGAGAATGAGCAGTTCTTC
TRBJ2-7	TRBD1	.	TRBV30	CAWSWDRGSEQYF	TGTGCCTGGAGTTGGGACAGGGGGAGCGAGCAGTACTTC
TRBJ2-4	.	many	TRBV7-9	CASSAGLENIQYF	TGTGCCAGCAGCGCTGGACTGGAAAACATTCAGTACTTC
TRBJ1-2	TRBD1	few	TRBV6-1	CASSEWGQGESTF	TGTGCCAGCAGTGAATGGGGACAGGGAGAGTCGACCTTC
TRBJ1-4	.	few	TRBV5-1	CASSHEPNEKLFF	TGCGCCAGCAGTCATGAGCCTAATGAAAAACTGTTTTTT
TRBJ2-3	TRBD1	.	TRBV2	CASRADRGAPDTQYF	TGTGCCAGCAGAGCGGACAGGGGTGCACCAGATACGCAGTATTTT
TRBJ2-7	.	many	TRBV30	CAWSVQLVRYEQYF	TGTGCCTGGAGTGTACAACTAGTGCGCTACGAGCAGTACTTC
TRBJ2-1	.	.	TRBV11-2	CASSLEAFKQFF	TGTGCCAGCAGCTTAGAGGCCTTTAAGCAGTTCTTC
TRBJ1-1	TRBD1	few	TRBV29-1	CSARQGGATILNTEAFF	TGCAGCGCGAGACAGGGGGGGGCCACCATCCTTAACACTGAAGCTTTCTTT
TRBJ1-5	TRBD1	.	TRBV18	CASSLLQGENQPQHF	TGTGCCAGCTCACTCTTACAGGGGGAGAATCAGCCCCAGCATTTT